The 16 T cell receptor beta chains reported below all come from one sample, sequenced in a study of T cell repertoires in cytomegalovirus infection. Using its own MiXCR run on the reads, TCRdb lists one record per CDR3 protein. Of about 490,000 distinct CDR3 sequences in the sample, more than 15% are singletons; the top ten hold under 30%. The sequenced material came from CD8+ T cells from PBMCs. The receptors shown here come from a human donor in good health (CMV status not recorded). Some clones in this sample may be carry-over from other donors' samples.

This clonotype was seen more than once but under ten times. The chain employs TRBV9 and TRBJ1-3; 7 positions match TRBD1. The CDR3 runs 16 residues. After removal of 3 bases from V and 0 bases from J, the junction contained 6 bases not matched to a gene. The germline gives CDR1 SGDLS, CDR2 YYNGEE. The CDR3 reads CASSAGQRFSGNTIYF. CDR3 bases: TGTGCCAGCAGCGCGGGACAGAGGTTCTCTGGAAACACCATATATTTT. Using reference TRBV9 and TRBJ1-3 for the parts outside the CDR3, the full variable domain is DSGVTQTPKHLITATGQRVTLRCSPRSGDLSVYWYQQSLDQGLQFLIQYYNGEERAKGNILERFSAQQFPDLHSELNLSSLELGDSALYFCASSAGQRFSGNTIYFGEGSWLTVV.

There are many counts of this clonotype. J is TRBJ2-1 and V is TRBV11-2; 11 nucleotides line up with TRBD2. The germline CDR1 and CDR2 sequences are SGHAT and FQNNGV. The CDR3 is 19 residues long. J gave up 3 bases and V 5 bases, and 15 bases lay outside the gene matches. CDR3 region: CASSRAGLAGGGGYNEQFF. The CDR3 bases are TGTGCCAGCAGCAGGGCCGGGCTAGCGGGAGGAGGGGGCTACAATGAGCAGTTCTTC.

There are many counts of this clonotype. This chain joins TRBV12-3 or TRBV12-4 and TRBJ2-1; 9 nucleotides agree with TRBD1. With V trimmed by 6 bases and J by 3 bases, 9 bases remained unmatched. The CDR3 is 16 residues long. This CDR3 reads CASRLPPGQGYNEQFF. The CDR3, as DNA: TGTGCCAGCAGGCTACCCCCGGGACAGGGCTACAATGAGCAGTTCTTC.

This chain joins TRBV14 and TRBJ2-5, with D unresolved. The CDR3 runs to 15 residues. Germline V gene data show CDR1 as SGHDN and CDR2 as FVKESK. The V and J ends lost 0 bases and 1 base respectively, with 9 bases between them. CDR3 loop: CASSQEWSSQETQYF. For the CDR3, the DNA is TGTGCCAGCAGCCAAGAGTGGTCCAGCCAAGAGACCCAGTACTTC. The full variable domain, in which reference TRBV14 and TRBJ2-5 provide the parts outside the CDR3, is EAGVTQFPSHSVIEKGQTVTLRCDPISGHDNLYWYRRVMGKEIKFLLHFVKESKQDESGMPNNRFLAERTGGTYSTLKVQPAELEDSGVYFCASSQEWSSQETQYFGPGTRLLVL.

The gene calls are TRBV28 and TRBJ2-1, with TRBD2 matching 7 bases. The trim removed 7 bases at V and 6 bases at J, leaving 15 bases unmatched. CDR1 MDHEN and CDR2 SYDVKM come from the germline V gene. This CDR3 comprises 16 residues. The CDR3 here is CASTRLGGGPFNEQFF. Here the CDR3 DNA reads TGTGCCAGCACCCGCCTGGGGGGAGGGCCTTTCAATGAGCAGTTCTTC.

The V call is TRBV27, the J call TRBJ1-2; 7 bases align to TRBD1. The CDR3 length is 16 residues. Unmatched junction bases numbered 12, after V lost 5 bases and J lost 3 bases. From germline, CDR1 is MNHEY and CDR2 SMNVEV (reference sequence). This CDR3 is CASSPPLGDSHYGYTF. DNA of the CDR3: TGTGCCAGCAGTCCGCCGCTTGGGGACAGCCACTATGGCTACACCTTC.

This chain connects TRBV11-2 to TRBJ2-1; perhaps TRBD2 as D (5 bases). CDR3 size: 17 residues. Germline-derived CDR1 and CDR2 are SGHAT and FQNNGV. V was clipped by 0 bases and J by 4 bases, with 16 bases between them. The CDR3 reads CASSLDRPGIMYNEQFF. CDR3 sequence (DNA): TGTGCCAGCAGCTTAGATAGACCGGGGATAATGTACAATGAGCAGTTCTTC. Full variable domain (outside the CDR3, taken from reference TRBV11-2 and TRBJ2-1): EAGVAQSPRYKIIEKRQSVAFWCNPISGHATLYWYQQILGQGPKLLIQFQNNGVVDDSQLPKDRFSAERLKGVDSTLKIQPAKLEDSAVYLCASSLDRPGIMYNEQFFGPGTRLTVL.

In its sample, this clonotype was seen many times. The chain joins TRBV12-3 or TRBV12-4 to TRBJ2-1; no reliable D call. V was cut by 7 bases and J by 5 bases, with 9 bases left in between. CDR3 size: 12 residues. The CDR3 DNA follows: TGTGCCAGCAACAAATTTAACAATGAGCAGTTCTTC. This encodes CASNKFNNEQFF.

This clonotype has ten or more counts. V gene TRBV12-5 combines with J gene TRBJ1-1, with 9 nucleotides matching TRBD1. Germline trimming cut 1 base from V and 2 bases from J; bases unmatched to any gene: 2. Germline V gene data show CDR1 as LGHNT and CDR2 as FRNRAP. CDR3 size: 15 residues. CDR3 coding DNA: TGTGCTAGTGGTTTGGGGACAGGGGAAAACACTGAAGCTTTCTTT. Residues: CASGLGTGENTEAFF.

This clonotype was counted many times. V usage is TRBV7-8 and J usage is TRBJ2-1, with D perhaps matching TRBD2 (5 bases). Germline values: CDR1 SGHVS, CDR2 FQNEAQ. The CDR3 sequence is 17 residues long. Trimming pared 1 base from V and 1 base from J, leaving 14 bases between. CDR3 region: CASSLVLAEGSYNEQFF. CDR3 coding DNA: TGTGCCAGCAGCTTAGTTCTAGCTGAGGGTTCCTACAATGAGCAGTTCTTC. Full variable domain (missing parts from reference TRBV7-8 and TRBJ2-1): GAGVSQSPRYKVAKRGQDVALRCDPISGHVSLFWYQQALGQGPEFLTYFQNEAQLDKSGLPSDRFFAERPEGSVSTLKIQRTQQEDSAVYLCASSLVLAEGSYNEQFFGPGTRLTVL.

This clonotype was detected a few times. The chain employs TRBV7-9 and TRBJ2-1; 11 positions match TRBD2. From germline, CDR1 is SEHNR and CDR2 FQNEAQ (reference sequence). Germline trimming cut 5 bases from V and 7 bases from J; bases unmatched to any gene: 10. The CDR3 is 16 amino acids. CDR3 nucleotides: TGTGCCAGCAGCACCAGACTAGCGGGACGGGGGAATGAGCAGTTCTTC. Residues: CASSTRLAGRGNEQFF.

This clonotype occurred many times. This chain joins TRBV7-6 and TRBJ1-6, with D perhaps matching TRBD1 (6 bases). V lost 0 bases and J lost 4, with 16 bases in between. The CDR3 runs to 18 residues. From germline, CDR1 is SGHVS and CDR2 FNYEAQ. The CDR3 DNA follows: TGTGCCAGCAGCTTAGCAGCCGGGGGCTCTCTATATAATTCACCCCTCCACTTT. Translated: CASSLAAGGSLYNSPLHF.

The V gene is TRBV28, the J gene TRBJ1-2; possible D gene TRBD1, 5 bases. There are 13 residues in the CDR3. V was shortened by 3 bases and J by 7 bases, with 12 bases between the two germline ends. Germline values: CDR1 MDHEN, CDR2 SYDVKM. In DNA form, the CDR3 reads TGTGCCAGCAGTTTCGGGGACGGGGTTGGCTACACCTTC. It is translated as CASSFGDGVGYTF.

This clonotype was counted many times. The chain joins TRBV7-8 to TRBJ2-2, with D uncertain. With 1 base removed from V and 7 bases from J, the gap between germline ends came to 13 bases. This CDR3 region has 15 residues. Germline V gene lookup returns CDR1 SGHVS and CDR2 FQNEAQ. CDR3 region: CASSLEASSGGELFF. The CDR3 DNA is TGTGCCAGCAGCTTAGAGGCCTCCTCGGGCGGGGAGCTGTTTTTT. Combining the CDR3 with reference TRBV7-8 and TRBJ2-2 gives the whole variable domain GAGVSQSPRYKVAKRGQDVALRCDPISGHVSLFWYQQALGQGPEFLTYFQNEAQLDKSGLPSDRFFAERPEGSVSTLKIQRTQQEDSAVYLCASSLEASSGGELFFGEGSRLTVL.

The sample holds many counts of this clonotype. The rearrangement uses TRBV28 and TRBJ2-1; D could derive from TRBD1 or TRBD2 (6 bases each). The CDR3 covers 14 residues. Germline V gene lookup returns CDR1 MDHEN and CDR2 SYDVKM. The V and J ends lost 2 bases and 7 bases respectively, with 12 bases between them. CDR3: CASSLEQGLNEQFF. The CDR3 nucleotides are TGTGCCAGCAGTTTAGAACAGGGACTTAATGAGCAGTTCTTC.

Worth noting for this clonotype: A much larger clone lies a single base off, so this may be a read error. V usage is TRBV4-1 and J usage is TRBJ2-3; D is unresolved. Germline lookup yields CDR1 MGHRA and CDR2 YSYEKL. The CDR3 has 15 amino acids. In DNA form, the CDR3 reads TGTGCCAGCAGCCAAGTCGGATCTAGCACAGATACGCAGTATTTT. As protein: CASSQVGSSTDTQYF.